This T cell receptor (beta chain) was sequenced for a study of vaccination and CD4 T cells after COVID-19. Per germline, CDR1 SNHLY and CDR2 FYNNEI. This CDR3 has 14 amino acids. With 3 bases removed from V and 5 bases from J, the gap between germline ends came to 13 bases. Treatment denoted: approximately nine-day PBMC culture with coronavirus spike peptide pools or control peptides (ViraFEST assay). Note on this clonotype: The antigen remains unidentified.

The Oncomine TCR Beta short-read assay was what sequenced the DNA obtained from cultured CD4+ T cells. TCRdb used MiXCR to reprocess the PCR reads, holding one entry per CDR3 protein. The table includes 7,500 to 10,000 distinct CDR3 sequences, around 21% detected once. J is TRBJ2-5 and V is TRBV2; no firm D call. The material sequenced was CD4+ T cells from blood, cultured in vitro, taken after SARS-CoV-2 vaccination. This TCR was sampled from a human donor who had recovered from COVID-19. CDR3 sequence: CASSEKGFIETQYF. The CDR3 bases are TGTGCCAGCAGTGAGAAGGGTTTCATTGAGACCCAGTACTTC.